This TCR beta chain was sequenced for a study of blood T cell repertoires in COVID-19. Overall study context: Whether acute or convalescent, the COVID-19 samples came from the United States, Italy and Spain. PBMCs, B-cell-depleted T cells, or T cells were the source of the cDNA or gDNA that made up the material.

This CDR3 is built from 16 residues. Trimming left V 0 bases short and J 3 bases short, with 15 bases between. In germline, CDR1 is ENHRY, CDR2 SYGVKD. Per the original methods: Reference gene primer amplification in the assay estimated nucleated cell counts. The assay was immunoSEQ multiplex PCR, and TCRdb's table has in-frame clones only and misses some. The D gene and trimming were derived from the DNA, and the V and J assignments and clone size from that table. The table has 9,500 to 13,000 clones, roughly 80% seen once. Sample: peripheral blood. The receptor was derived from a human donor in a cohort sampled during active COVID-19. The chain employs TRBV10-3 and TRBJ2-7; the D gene is possibly TRBD2 (6 bases). The CDR3 region is CAISESEGGTGYEQYF. CDR3 bases: TGTGCCATCAGTGAGTCCGAGGGAGGTACGGGCTACGAGCAGTACTTC.